These T cell receptor beta chains were read from a single sample in a study of T cell clusters in autoimmune cytopenias. After re-calling the multiplex PCR reads, TCRdb lists one entry per CDR3 protein, DNA absent. The sample table includes approximately 6,000 distinct CDR3 sequences. The same sample was also used in a study of T cell repertoires in aging, cancer and after chemotherapy.

The sequenced sample was peripheral blood. These TCRs come from a human donor in good health. Each CDR3 is given with its conserved first and last residue. The order of the fields is CDR3 protein, clone size, J gene, V gene, CDR3 length. Only some rows state a clone size, as once, few, many or a class for expanded clones.

CATQGYNEQFF	medium-sized	TRBJ2-1	TRBV19	11
CASRSGFGPGTTYEQYF	medium-sized	TRBJ2-7	TRBV27	17
CASSPPDSNEQFF	medium-sized	TRBJ2-1	TRBV18	13
CASSLDRGINQPQHF	medium-sized	TRBJ1-5	TRBV12-3/TRBV12-4	15
CASSPTSGGSYEQYF	-	TRBJ2-7	TRBV18	15
CASSLRGNTGELFF	medium-sized	TRBJ2-2	TRBV5-4	14
CASSKAGLSRGYNEQFF	-	TRBJ2-1	TRBV21-1	17
CASSRTQGADQPQHF	-	TRBJ1-5	TRBV18	15
CASSIILSYEQYF	-	TRBJ2-7	TRBV5-6	13
CASSYGSGPGKLFF	-	TRBJ1-4	TRBV12-3/TRBV12-4	14
CASSYSGTSGRWAYSTDTQYF	-	TRBJ2-3	TRBV6-6	21
CASSLGQGGQPQHF	-	TRBJ1-5	TRBV7-9	14
CATSDGVAAYNEQFF	-	TRBJ2-1	TRBV24-1	15
CSARGTAITIYF	-	TRBJ1-3	TRBV20-1	12
CASSGPSSSYNSPLHF	-	TRBJ1-6	TRBV13	16
CASSLEGRNEQFF	medium-sized	TRBJ2-1	TRBV5-6	13
CASSVDTLEKLFF	-	TRBJ1-4	TRBV27	13
CASSPRTGDSNQPQHF	-	TRBJ1-5	TRBV6-1	16
CASRSSGGPEAFF	-	TRBJ1-1	TRBV12-3/TRBV12-4	13
CASSLYGGVPNYGYTF	-	TRBJ1-2	TRBV27	16
CASSSSPGNEQFF	-	TRBJ2-1	TRBV7-6	13